The T cell receptor beta chain under discussion was sequenced for a study of cytomegalovirus exposure and HLA in healthy donors. This CDR3 comprises 15 residues. Deletions cut 5 bases from V and 0 bases from J, with 14 bases between. CDR1 MNHEY and CDR2 SMNVEV come from the germline V gene (reference sequence). Study-level points and caveats: At a 0.05 false discovery rate, a later analysis found roughly 17,000 TCR beta sequences to be associated with HLA alleles.

Concerning this clone: What it recognizes is unknown.

With 60 Vbeta and 13 Jbeta primers, the PCR was carried out. Sequencing was performed with immunoSEQ multiplex PCR; in TCRdb, only in-frame clones are kept and a portion is missing. The repertoire consists of 150,000 to 200,000 clones, with 70% to 85% occurring once and the leading ten covering around 6%. This clonotype was obtained from a man aged 50 or older in good health and CMV-seropositive. The J gene is TRBJ2-7, the V gene TRBV27; tentatively, D is TRBD1 (6 bases). The sample taken for sequencing was PBMCs. The CDR3 sequence is CASSRDRPFSYEQYV. The CDR3 bases are TGTGCCAGCAGTAGAGACAGGCCCTTCTCCTACGAGCAGTACGTC.